A single sample gave rise to the 10 T cell receptor beta chains below, sequenced in a study of Graves' ophthalmopathy and Graves' hyperthyroidism. Amplified TCR beta CDR3 regions were obtained using RNA transcripts as template. First-round RT-PCR used HTBI primers; second-round multiplex PCR followed. TCRdb re-called the multiplex PCR reads with MiXCR, one entry per CDR3 protein. The table records 1 million to 1.3 million distinct CDR3 sequences, about two fifths of them present only once. What was sequenced was peripheral blood or thyroid tissue (not recorded which). The source is an adult man with Graves' hyperthyroidism.

This clonotype was picked up a small number of times. At one of its ends the junction is not consistent with the germline gene, which may arise from a read error. The chain combines TRBV6-5 with TRBJ1-4, with 10 bases aligning to TRBD1. The CDR3 covers 14 residues. Looked up from germline, CDR1 is MNHEY and CDR2 is SVGAGI. CDR3 amino acids: CASSMTGGSEKPFF. The CDR3 region has the DNA TGTGCCAGCAGTATGACAGGGGGCAGTGAAAAACCGTTTTTT.

To note about this clonotype: A read error may account for a junction end that differs from germline. The chain is built from TRBV7-6 and TRBJ1-6, with D uncertain. The CDR3 loop spans 14 amino acids. CDR1 and CDR2 from the germline V gene are SGHVS and FNYEAQ. CDR3 amino acids: CANSLGPENSPLHF. CDR3 bases: TGTGCCAACAGCTTAGGGCCCGAAAATTCACCCCTCCACTTT.

This clonotype came up many times. The chain carries TRBV12-3 or TRBV12-4 and TRBJ2-5; 9 positions agree with TRBD1. V shed 5 bases and J 2 bases; nucleotides not matched to a gene: 6. This CDR3 region has 15 residues. The CDR3 is CASSRVQGAQETQYF. The CDR3 DNA reads TGTGCCAGCAGTAGAGTACAGGGGGCACAAGAGACCCAGTACTTC.

The chain uses TRBV4-3 and TRBJ2-7; perhaps TRBD2 as D (6 bases). The CDR3 has 16 residues. Germline loops: CDR1 LGHNA, CDR2 YSLEER. V lost 1 base, J lost 5 bases, and 18 bases lay in between. This CDR3 reads CASSQGFGGGVHEQYF. In nucleotides, the CDR3 is TGCGCCAGCAGCCAAGGCTTTGGGGGAGGAGTCCACGAGCAGTACTTC.

This clonotype was seen at least ten times. The chain has TRBV20-1 and TRBJ1-1, with 9 bases lining up with TRBD1. In germline, CDR1 is DFQATT, CDR2 SNEGSKA (reference sequence). The CDR3 runs to 11 residues. The CDR3 protein is CRGTGYTEAFF. CDR3 DNA sequence: TGCAGAGGGACAGGGTACACTGAAGCTTTCTTT.

This rearrangement joins TRBV11-1 to TRBJ1-1, with D perhaps matching TRBD1 (5 bases). Germline V gives CDR1 SGHAT, CDR2 FQDESV (reference sequence). V was pared by 5 bases and J by 11 bases, with 15 bases between. This CDR3 is built from 12 residues. DNA of the CDR3: TGTGCCAGCAGCATTCGGGGCGAGACGGCTTTCTTT. It is translated as CASSIRGETAFF.

This chain joins TRBV6-5 and TRBJ2-7, with 10 bases that match TRBD2. Trimming took 2 bases from V and 4 from J; bases not matched to a gene: 8. This CDR3 has 16 residues. Germline loops: CDR1 MNHEY, CDR2 SVGAGI. The CDR3 reads CASSYPLAGDLYEQYF. DNA of the CDR3: TGTGCCAGCAGTTACCCCCTAGCGGGAGACCTGTACGAGCAGTACTTC.

This clonotype has ten or more counts. V usage is TRBV29-1 and J usage is TRBJ1-3; no clear D. The CDR3 covers 11 residues. V dropped 4 bases and J dropped 4 bases, with 5 bases sitting between them. Germline V gene data show CDR1 as SQVTM and CDR2 as ANQGSEA. CDR3 sequence reads: CSVVKGNTIYF. As DNA, the CDR3 is TGCAGCGTTGTCAAAGGAAACACCATATATTTT.

This clonotype appeared many times. V and J are TRBV20-1 and TRBJ1-5; D is undetermined. Germline CDR1 reads DFQATT; CDR2 reads SNEGSKA (reference sequence). Trimming left V 1 base short and J 0 bases short, with 10 bases between. The CDR3 runs to 15 residues. CDR3 protein: CSARVQDYSNQPQHF. CDR3 in DNA: TGCAGTGCTAGAGTCCAGGATTATAGCAATCAGCCCCAGCATTTT.

J is TRBJ2-5 and V is TRBV29-1; TRBD1 or TRBD2 may be the D gene (5 bases each). The V end was cut by 2 bases, the J end by 5 bases, with 12 bases between. The CDR3 runs 13 residues. Germline V gene data show CDR1 as SQVTM and CDR2 as ANQGSEA. CDR3 in DNA: TGCAGCGTTGAAACTAGGGGCAGGGAGACCCAGTACTTC. It encodes CSVETRGRETQYF. Using reference TRBV29-1 and TRBJ2-5 for the parts outside the CDR3, the full variable domain is SAVISQKPSRDICQRGTSLTIQCQVDSQVTMMFWYRQQPGQSLTLIATANQGSEATYESGFVIDKFPISRPNLTFSTLTVSNMSPEDSSIYLCSVETRGRETQYFGPGTRLLVL.